This TCR beta chain appears in the sequencing data of a study of T cell changes during pregnancy in multiple sclerosis. This CDR3 is 15 amino acids long. Trimming removed 2 bases from V and 0 bases from J, with 11 bases in between. Germline CDR1 and CDR2: SGHVS and FQNEAQ. Sequencing was performed with immunoSEQ multiplex PCR; in TCRdb, only in-frame clones are kept and a portion is missing. Altogether just over 80,000 clones are present, around 96% being singletons, with the ten largest covering 1.1%. Sequenced material: peripheral blood, taken in the second trimester of pregnancy. This receptor was identified in a female donor with multiple sclerosis, enrolled in a pregnancy study. The rearrangement joins TRBV7-8 to TRBJ2-7; perhaps TRBD1 as D (5 bases). The DNA for the CDR3 is TGTGCCAGCAGCTTACTAGGGGAATACTCCTACGAGCAGTACTTC. Its translation is CASSLLGEYSYEQYF.